This T cell receptor (beta chain) was observed in a study of blood T cell repertoires in COVID-19. Across the study: Samples came from the United States, Italy and Spain, spanning acute and convalescent COVID-19.

This CDR3 region has 15 residues. The V end lost 4 bases, the J end lost 0 bases, and 13 bases lay between the germline ends. CDR1 is SGDLS, CDR2 YYNGEE, per germline. TCRdb's table, derived via immunoSEQ multiplex PCR, lists solely in-frame clones and lacks some. The repertoire includes about 190,000 clones, around 90% of them detected once, and less than 0.7% sits in the top ten. The material sequenced was peripheral blood. This chain joins TRBV9 and TRBJ2-5; D possibly corresponds to TRBD2 (5 bases). The source is a man aged 50 or older with acute or convalescent COVID-19. The CDR3 reads CASSLGLLDQETQYF. CDR3 DNA: TGTGCCAGCAGCCTTGGGCTACTAGACCAAGAGACCCAGTACTTC.